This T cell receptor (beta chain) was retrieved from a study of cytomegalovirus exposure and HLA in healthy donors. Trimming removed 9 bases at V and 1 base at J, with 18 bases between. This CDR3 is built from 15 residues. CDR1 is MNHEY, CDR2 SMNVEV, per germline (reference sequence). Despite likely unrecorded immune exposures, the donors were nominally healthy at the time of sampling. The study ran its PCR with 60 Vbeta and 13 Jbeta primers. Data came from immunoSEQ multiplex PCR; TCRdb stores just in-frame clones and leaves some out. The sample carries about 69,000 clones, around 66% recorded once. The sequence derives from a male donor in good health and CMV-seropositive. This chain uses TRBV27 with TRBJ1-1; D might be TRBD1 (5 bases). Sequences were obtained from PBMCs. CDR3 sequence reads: CARGTGGDGNTEAFF. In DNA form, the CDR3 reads TGTGCCAGGGGAACGGGGGGTGATGGGAACACTGAAGCTTTCTTT.